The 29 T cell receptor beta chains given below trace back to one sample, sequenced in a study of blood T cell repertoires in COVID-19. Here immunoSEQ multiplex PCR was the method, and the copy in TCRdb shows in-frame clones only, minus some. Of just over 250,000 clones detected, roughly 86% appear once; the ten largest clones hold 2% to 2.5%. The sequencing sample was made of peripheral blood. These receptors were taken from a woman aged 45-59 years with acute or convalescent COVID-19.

The CDR3 sequence: CASSITSGSYEQYF. DNA of the CDR3: TGTGCCAGCAGTATAACTAGCGGGAGCTACGAGCAGTACTTC. The chain recombines TRBV27 with TRBJ2-7, with TRBD2 matching 11 bases. The germline V gene encodes CDR1 MNHEY and CDR2 SMNVEV (reference sequence). The CDR3 is 14 amino acids. J gave up 3 bases and V 5 bases, and 3 bases lay outside the gene matches.

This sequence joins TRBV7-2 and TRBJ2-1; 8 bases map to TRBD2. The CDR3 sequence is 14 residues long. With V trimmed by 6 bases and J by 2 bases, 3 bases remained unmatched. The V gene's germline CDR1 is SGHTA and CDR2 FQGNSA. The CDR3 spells CASRPGLAYNEQFF. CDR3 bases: TGTGCCAGCAGACCGGGACTAGCCTACAATGAGCAGTTCTTC.

In DNA, the CDR3 is TGTGCCTGGAACCAGCTAGCGGGAGGGCCCTACGAGCAGTACTTC. Encoded protein: CAWNQLAGGPYEQYF. The chain has TRBV30 and TRBJ2-7; 12 bases fit TRBD2. Germline CDR1 reads GTSNPN; CDR2 reads SVGIG (reference sequence). V dropped 4 bases and J dropped 2; count of bases not matched to a gene: 6. The CDR3 loop spans 15 amino acids.

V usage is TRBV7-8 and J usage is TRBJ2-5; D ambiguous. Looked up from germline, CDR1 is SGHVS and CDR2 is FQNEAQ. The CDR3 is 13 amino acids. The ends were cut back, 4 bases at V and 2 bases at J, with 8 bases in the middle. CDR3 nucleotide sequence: TGTGCCAGCAGCTCAAACCTACAAGAGACCCAGTACTTC. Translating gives CASSSNLQETQYF. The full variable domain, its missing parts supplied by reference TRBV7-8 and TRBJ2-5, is GAGVSQSPRYKVAKRGQDVALRCDPISGHVSLFWYQQALGQGPEFLTYFQNEAQLDKSGLPSDRFFAERPEGSVSTLKIQRTQQEDSAVYLCASSSNLQETQYFGPGTRLLVL.

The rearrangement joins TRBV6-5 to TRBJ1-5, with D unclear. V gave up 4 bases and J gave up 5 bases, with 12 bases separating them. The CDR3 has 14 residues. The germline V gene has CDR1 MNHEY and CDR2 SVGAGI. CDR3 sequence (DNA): TGTGCCAGCAGTTCCGCGACTGGTTATCAGCCCCAGCATTTT. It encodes CASSSATGYQPQHF.

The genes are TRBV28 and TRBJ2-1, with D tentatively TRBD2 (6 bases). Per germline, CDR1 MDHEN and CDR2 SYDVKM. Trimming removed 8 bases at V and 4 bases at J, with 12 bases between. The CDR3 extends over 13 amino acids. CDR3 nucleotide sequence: TGTGCCAGCGATGGGGCGGGATACAATGAGCAGTTCTTC. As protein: CASDGAGYNEQFF.

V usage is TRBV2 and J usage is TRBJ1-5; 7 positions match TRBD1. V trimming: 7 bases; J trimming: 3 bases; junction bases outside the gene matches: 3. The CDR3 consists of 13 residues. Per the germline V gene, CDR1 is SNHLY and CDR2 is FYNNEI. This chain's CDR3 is CASTGQNNQPQHF. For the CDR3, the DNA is TGTGCCAGCACGGGACAGAACAATCAGCCCCAGCATTTT. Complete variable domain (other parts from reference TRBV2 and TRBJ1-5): EPEVTQTPSHQVTQMGQEVILRCVPISNHLYFYWYRQILGQKVEFLVSFYNNEISEKSEIFDDQFSVERPDGSNFTLKIRSTKLEDSAMYFCASTGQNNQPQHFGDGTRLSIL.

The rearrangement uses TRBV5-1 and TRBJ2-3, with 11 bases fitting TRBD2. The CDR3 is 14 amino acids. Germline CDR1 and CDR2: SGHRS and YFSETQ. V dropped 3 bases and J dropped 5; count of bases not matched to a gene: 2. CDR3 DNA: TGCGCCAGCAGCTCTGGACTAGCGGGAGATACGCAGTATTTT. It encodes CASSSGLAGDTQYF. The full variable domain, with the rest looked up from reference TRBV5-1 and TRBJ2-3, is KAGVTQTPRYLIKTRGQQVTLSCSPISGHRSVSWYQQTPGQGLQFLFEYFSETQRNKGNFPGRFSGRQFSNSRSEMNVSTLELGDSALYLCASSSGLAGDTQYFGPGTRLTVL.

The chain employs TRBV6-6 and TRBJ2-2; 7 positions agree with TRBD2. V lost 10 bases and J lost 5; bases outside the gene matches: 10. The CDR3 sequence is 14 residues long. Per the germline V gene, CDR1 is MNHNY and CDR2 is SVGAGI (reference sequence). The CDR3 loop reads CAIQPGLRTGELFF. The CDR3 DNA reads TGTGCCATTCAACCGGGACTACGTACCGGGGAGCTGTTTTTT.

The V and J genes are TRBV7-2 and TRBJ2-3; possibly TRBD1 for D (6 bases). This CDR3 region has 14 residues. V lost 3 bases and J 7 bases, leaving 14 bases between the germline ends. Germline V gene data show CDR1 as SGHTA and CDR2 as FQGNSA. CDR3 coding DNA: TGTGCCAGCAGCTTCGCAGGGGTATCATATACGCAGTATTTT. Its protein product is CASSFAGVSYTQYF.

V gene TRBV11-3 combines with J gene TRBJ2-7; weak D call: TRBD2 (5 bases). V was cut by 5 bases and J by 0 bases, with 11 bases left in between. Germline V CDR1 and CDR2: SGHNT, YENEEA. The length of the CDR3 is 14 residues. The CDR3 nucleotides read TGTGCCAGCAGCGAACGGGGTAGCTCCTACGAGCAGTACTTC. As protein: CASSERGSSYEQYF.

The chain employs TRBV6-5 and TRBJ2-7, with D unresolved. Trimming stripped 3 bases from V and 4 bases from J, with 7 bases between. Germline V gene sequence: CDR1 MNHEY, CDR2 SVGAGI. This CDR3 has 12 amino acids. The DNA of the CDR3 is TGTGCCAGCAGTTATGAGGAGTACGAGCAGTACTTC. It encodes CASSYEEYEQYF.

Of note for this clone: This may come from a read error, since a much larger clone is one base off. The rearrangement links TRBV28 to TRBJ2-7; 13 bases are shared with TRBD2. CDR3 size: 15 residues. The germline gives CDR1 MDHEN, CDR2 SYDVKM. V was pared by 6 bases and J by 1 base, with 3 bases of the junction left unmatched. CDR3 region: CASSMGLAGSYEQYF. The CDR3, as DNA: TGTGCCAGCAGCATGGGACTAGCGGGATCCTACGAGCAGTACTTC.

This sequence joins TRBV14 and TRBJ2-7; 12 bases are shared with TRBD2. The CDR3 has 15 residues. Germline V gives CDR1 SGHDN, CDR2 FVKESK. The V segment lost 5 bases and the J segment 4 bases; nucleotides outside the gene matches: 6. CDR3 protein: CASSKLAGGVYEQYF. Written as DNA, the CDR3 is TGTGCCAGCAGCAAACTAGCGGGAGGCGTATACGAGCAGTACTTC.

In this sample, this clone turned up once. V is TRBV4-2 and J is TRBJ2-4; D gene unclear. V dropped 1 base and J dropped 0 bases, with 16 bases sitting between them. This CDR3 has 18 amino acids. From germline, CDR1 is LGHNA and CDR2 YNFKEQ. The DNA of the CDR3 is TGTGCCAGCAGCCAAGGTCACCGAACTTCACTAGCCAAAAACATTCAGTACTTC. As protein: CASSQGHRTSLAKNIQYF.

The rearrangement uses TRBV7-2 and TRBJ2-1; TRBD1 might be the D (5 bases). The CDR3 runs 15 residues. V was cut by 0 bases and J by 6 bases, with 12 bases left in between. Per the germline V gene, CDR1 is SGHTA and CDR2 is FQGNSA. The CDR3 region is CASSLASQGSNEQFF. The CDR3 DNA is TGTGCCAGCAGCTTAGCGAGCCAGGGTAGCAATGAGCAGTTCTTC.

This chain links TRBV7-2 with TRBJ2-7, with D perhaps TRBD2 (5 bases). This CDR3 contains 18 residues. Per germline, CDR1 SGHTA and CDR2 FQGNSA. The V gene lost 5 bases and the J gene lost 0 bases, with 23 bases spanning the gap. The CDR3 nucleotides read TGTGCCAGCAGCCTAATCCGAACAAGGACTGGAAGCTCCTACGAGCAGTACTTC. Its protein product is CASSLIRTRTGSSYEQYF.

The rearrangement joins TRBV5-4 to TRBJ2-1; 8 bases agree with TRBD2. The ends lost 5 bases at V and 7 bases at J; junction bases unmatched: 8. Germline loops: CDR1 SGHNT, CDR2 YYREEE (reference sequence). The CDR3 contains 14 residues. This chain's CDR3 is CASSTGGPMNEQFF. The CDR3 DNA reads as TGTGCCAGCAGTACGGGAGGGCCGATGAATGAGCAGTTCTTC.

The CDR3 protein is CASSMTGREKLFF. CDR3 nucleotide sequence: TGTGCCAGTAGTATGACAGGTCGTGAAAAACTGTTTTTT. The gene calls are TRBV19 and TRBJ1-4; D is possibly TRBD1 (6 bases). The ends were cut back, 3 bases at V and 7 bases at J, with 9 bases in the middle. The germline V gene has CDR1 LNHDA and CDR2 SQIVND (reference sequence). The CDR3 extends over 13 amino acids.

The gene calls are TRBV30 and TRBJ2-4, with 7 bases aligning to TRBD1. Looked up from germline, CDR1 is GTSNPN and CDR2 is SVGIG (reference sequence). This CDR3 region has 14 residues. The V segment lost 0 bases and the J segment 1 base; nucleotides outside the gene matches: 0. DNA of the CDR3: TGTGCCTGGAGTGTACAGGGGGCCAAAAACATTCAGTACTTC. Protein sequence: CAWSVQGAKNIQYF.

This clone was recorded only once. CDR3 region: CASSLASGSEEQYF. The CDR3 nucleotides read TGTGCCAGCAGCTTGGCTAGCGGGAGTGAAGAGCAGTACTTC. The chain uses TRBV5-4 and TRBJ2-7; 10 bases match TRBD2. The germline V gene encodes CDR1 SGHNT and CDR2 YYREEE (reference sequence). This CDR3 region has 14 residues. J gave up 7 bases and V 0 bases, and 4 bases lay outside the gene matches.

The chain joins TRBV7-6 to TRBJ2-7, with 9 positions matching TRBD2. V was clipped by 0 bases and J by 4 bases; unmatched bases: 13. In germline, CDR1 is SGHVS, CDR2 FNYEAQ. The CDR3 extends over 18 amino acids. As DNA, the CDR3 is TGTGCCAGCAGCTTAGCGAAGGGGTTTAGCGGGAGTGTGTACGAGCAGTACTTC. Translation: CASSLAKGFSGSVYEQYF.

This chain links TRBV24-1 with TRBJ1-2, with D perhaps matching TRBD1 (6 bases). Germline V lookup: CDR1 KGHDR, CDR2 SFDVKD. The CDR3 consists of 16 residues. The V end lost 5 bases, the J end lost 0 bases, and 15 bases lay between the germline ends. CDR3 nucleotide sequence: TGTGCCACCAGTGGGGCGATCAGGGGAGCTAACTATGGCTACACCTTC. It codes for CATSGAIRGANYGYTF.

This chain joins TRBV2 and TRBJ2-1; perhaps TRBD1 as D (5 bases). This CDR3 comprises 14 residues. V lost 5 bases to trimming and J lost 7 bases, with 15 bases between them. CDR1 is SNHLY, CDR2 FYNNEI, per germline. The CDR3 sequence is CASSSGAVWNEQFF. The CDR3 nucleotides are TGTGCCAGCAGTTCTGGGGCCGTATGGAATGAGCAGTTCTTC. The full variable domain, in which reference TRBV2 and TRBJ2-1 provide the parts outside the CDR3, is EPEVTQTPSHQVTQMGQEVILRCVPISNHLYFYWYRQILGQKVEFLVSFYNNEISEKSEIFDDQFSVERPDGSNFTLKIRSTKLEDSAMYFCASSSGAVWNEQFFGPGTRLTVL.

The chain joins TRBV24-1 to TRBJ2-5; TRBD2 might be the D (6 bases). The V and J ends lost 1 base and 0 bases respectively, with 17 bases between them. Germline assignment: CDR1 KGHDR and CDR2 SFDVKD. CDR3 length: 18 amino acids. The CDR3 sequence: CATSDFGIRGTYQETQYF. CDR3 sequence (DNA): TGTGCCACCAGTGATTTCGGCATCCGGGGGACCTACCAAGAGACCCAGTACTTC.

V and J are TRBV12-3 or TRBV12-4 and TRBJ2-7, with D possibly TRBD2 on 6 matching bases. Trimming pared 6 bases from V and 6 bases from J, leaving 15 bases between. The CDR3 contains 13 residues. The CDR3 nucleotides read TGTGCCAGCAGCTCTGGGGGGAGAGGCGAGCAGTACTTC. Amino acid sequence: CASSSGGRGEQYF.

For the CDR3, the DNA is TGTGCCAGCAGCTTCCCAGTCCTTGTGTCCATATACGAGCAGTACTTC. Protein product: CASSFPVLVSIYEQYF. The chain carries TRBV7-2 and TRBJ2-7; D gene uncertain. Germline V gene sequence: CDR1 SGHTA, CDR2 FQGNSA. The CDR3 totals 16 residues. Trimming pared 3 bases from V and 4 bases from J, leaving 19 bases between.

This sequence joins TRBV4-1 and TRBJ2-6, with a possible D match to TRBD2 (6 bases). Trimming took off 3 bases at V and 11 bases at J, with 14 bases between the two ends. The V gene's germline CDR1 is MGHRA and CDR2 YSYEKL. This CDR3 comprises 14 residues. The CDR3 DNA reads TGCGCCAGCAGCCACCCCGGAGGGAACGACGTCCTGACTTTC. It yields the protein CASSHPGGNDVLTF.

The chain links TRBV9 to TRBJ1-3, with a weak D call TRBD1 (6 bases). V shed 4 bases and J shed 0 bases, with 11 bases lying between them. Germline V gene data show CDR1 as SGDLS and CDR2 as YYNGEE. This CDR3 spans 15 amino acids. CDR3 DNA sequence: TGTGCCAGCAGCTCCCACAGGGACTCTGGAAACACCATATATTTT. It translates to CASSSHRDSGNTIYF. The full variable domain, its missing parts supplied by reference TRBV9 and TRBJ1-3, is DSGVTQTPKHLITATGQRVTLRCSPRSGDLSVYWYQQSLDQGLQFLIQYYNGEERAKGNILERFSAQQFPDLHSELNLSSLELGDSALYFCASSSHRDSGNTIYFGEGSWLTVV.